The clone carrying this T cell receptor (beta chain) came up a few times. Its antigen is as yet unknown. Construction of TCR beta libraries relied on iRepertoire HTBI primers and on Arm-PCR targeting CDR3 regions. TCRdb re-called the multiplex PCR reads through MiXCR, storing one row per CDR3 protein. This table has around 300,000 distinct CDR3 sequences, around a fifth appearing once. This record comes from a study of regulatory T cells in long-lasting Graves disease. General observations from the study: Persistent cases of Graves' showed reduced TCR diversity relative to newly diagnosed patients.

Time point noted: persistent/refractory GD, antithyroid drugs over 5 years with positive TRAb. PBMC RNA was the source of the TCR library. As collected, the peripheral blood samples measured around 9 milliliters each and went into EDTA tubes. The V gene lost 5 bases and the J gene lost 2 bases, with 4 bases spanning the gap. Per the germline V gene, CDR1 is DFQATT and CDR2 is SNEGSKA (reference sequence). The CDR3 has 10 amino acids. The receptor was derived from a female donor with Graves disease. The sequencing used peripheral blood mononuclear cells (PBMCs), collected when the disease was refractory, from a patient treated with antithyroid drugs. This rearrangement joins TRBV20-1 to TRBJ2-7; no clear D gene. The CDR3 DNA reads as TGCAGTGCTCTGGCCTACGAGCAGTACTTC. It yields the protein CSALAYEQYF.